Listed below are T cell receptor beta chains from one sample, sequenced in a study of blood T cell repertoires in COVID-19. TCRdb keeps only in-frame clones here, not all; method: immunoSEQ multiplex PCR. The sample consists of around 250,000 clones, over 80% of them appearing once. Source material: PBMCs or T cells enriched from blood (not recorded which). These receptors were collected from a human donor in a cohort exposed to, infected with or recovered from COVID-19 (not recorded which). The donor label of this sample is uncertain. CDR3s include the opening cysteine and the closing phenylalanine or tryptophan. Size is stated for part of the rows, as once, few or many counts, or as a class when the clone is expanded.

J gene | clone size | V gene | CDR3 length | CDR3 protein
TRBJ2-7 | - | TRBV19 | 16 | CASSLGTARGAYEQYF
TRBJ2-2 | - | TRBV24-1 | 14 | CATSPAANTGELFF
TRBJ1-4 | - | TRBV7-2 | 15 | CASSLQGQGSEKLFF
TRBJ1-2 | - | TRBV7-2 | 15 | CASRAGGSTNYGYTF
TRBJ1-1 | - | TRBV27 | 16 | CASSLEGQNLNTEAFF
TRBJ1-2 | - | TRBV7-8 | 14 | CASAWAGGAEGYTF
TRBJ1-6 | - | TRBV4-1 | 18 | CASSQGRGMSSYNSPLHF
TRBJ1-4 | - | TRBV5-5 | 16 | CASSKFPGQRNEKLFF
TRBJ2-7 | - | TRBV5-1 | 15 | CASSLVGQGKHEQYF
TRBJ1-3 | - | TRBV19 | 14 | CAATTAISGNTIYF
TRBJ2-7 | - | TRBV2 | 19 | CASSAPRSENRGPSYEQYF
TRBJ2-2 | once | TRBV2 | 15 | CASSGLAEDTGELFF
TRBJ1-1 | - | TRBV9 | 16 | CASSVGPEGARSEAFF
TRBJ1-1 | - | TRBV7-9 | 13 | CASSLETRGGTFF
TRBJ1-5 | - | TRBV18 | 17 | CASSAGTGARSNQPQHF
TRBJ1-2 | - | TRBV6-5 | 15 | CASSYALGDSYGYTF
TRBJ1-4 | once | TRBV27 | 15 | CASSQLGTGGEKLFF
TRBJ1-5 | - | TRBV19 | 16 | CASSPRTGGRSSPQHF
TRBJ2-7 | - | TRBV2 | 13 | CASTLTGTYEQYF
TRBJ2-5 | - | TRBV10-2 | 17 | CASRPGTSGVNQETQYF
TRBJ2-1 | - | TRBV7-3 | 13 | CASSASGTGERFF
TRBJ1-3 | - | TRBV19 | 11 | CASNRGNTIYF
TRBJ2-3 | - | TRBV5-1 | 16 | CASSLLGGTLPMTQYF
TRBJ2-3 | - | TRBV5-1 | 17 | CASSLATGVEGTDTQYF
TRBJ1-3 | - | TRBV7-2 | 17 | CASSLGPRTTYGNTIYF
TRBJ2-7 | once | TRBV7-5 | 14 | CARTFTGLTYEQYF
TRBJ1-3 | - | TRBV2 | 15 | CASSAGRASGNTIYF
TRBJ1-1 | - | TRBV4-1 | 15 | CASSQGRGRVTEAFF
TRBJ2-5 | - | TRBV7-3 | 15 | CASSLNPGQQETQYF
TRBJ2-1 | - | TRBV5-6 | 17 | CASSLRVGQGDRNEQFF
TRBJ1-5 | - | TRBV4-2 | 13 | CASSQEGGQPQHF
TRBJ2-7 | once | TRBV2 | 15 | CASSIRPGQAYEQYF
TRBJ2-2 | - | TRBV3-1/TRBV3-2 | 16 | CASSPLLDRAAGELFF
TRBJ2-3 | - | TRBV6-5 | 15 | CASSRTSGSFDTQYF
TRBJ2-3 | - | TRBV7-8 | 12 | CASSLDSDTQYF
TRBJ1-1 | once | TRBV18 | 13 | CASSPPVSTEAFF
TRBJ1-1 | - | TRBV19 | 15 | CASTPLQGVNTEAFF
TRBJ2-5 | - | TRBV5-1 | 14 | CASRPDRGRETQYF
TRBJ1-3 | - | TRBV15 | 18 | CATKEETGHLSSGNTIYF
TRBJ2-7 | - | TRBV6-2/TRBV6-3 | 13 | CASSYGPKYEQYF
TRBJ1-2 | - | TRBV6-6 | 13 | CASSFRENYGYTF
TRBJ1-1 | - | TRBV2 | 16 | CASSPPSGQIALEAFF
TRBJ1-1 | - | TRBV24-1 | 13 | CATSVGTSTEAFF
TRBJ1-1 | - | TRBV4-2 | 15 | CASSQVLPGGTEAFF
TRBJ2-7 | - | TRBV5-1 | 15 | CASSLGTGGSSEQYF
TRBJ1-1 | - | TRBV4-3 | 14 | CASSQNGRNTEAFF
TRBJ2-5 | - | TRBV24-1 | 15 | CATSDGQGARETQYF
TRBJ1-2 | - | TRBV7-9 | 17 | CASSLGSRTGDNYGYTF
TRBJ1-1 | - | TRBV5-1 | 16 | CASSLADRTPNTEAFF
TRBJ1-2 | - | TRBV6-4 | 13 | CASSDSRNYGYTF
TRBJ1-1 | - | TRBV7-6 | 13 | CASSSQEDTEAFF
TRBJ1-3 | - | TRBV10-3 | 16 | CAIRDREGNSGNTIYF
TRBJ1-6 | - | TRBV2 | 17 | CASSEDSMRGYNSPLHF
TRBJ1-2 | - | TRBV3-1/TRBV3-2 | 11 | CASRNREGYTF